These 27 T cell receptor beta chains were all obtained from the same sample, sequenced in a study of cytomegalovirus exposure and HLA in healthy donors (dated by TCRdb to 2017 to 2019). Library prep was done by the immunoSEQ multiplex PCR assay. For the multiplex PCR, a mixture combining 60 forward primers for TCR Vbeta segments and 13 reverse primers for TCR Jbeta segments was used. Sourced from immuneACCESS, this table was stored by TCRdb with only in-frame sequences that have V and J called. A share of the clones is absent; for the studies checked, an unresolved V gene accounts for under half, and the remainder has no known explanation. This sample is represented by under 95,000 clones; roughly 80% of them were singletons. The leading ten clones occupy 2% to 2.5% of the sample. The specimen sequenced was PBMCs. These receptors came from a man aged 35-49 years in good health and CMV-seronegative.

The chain carries TRBV2 and TRBJ1-2, with TRBD1 matching over 7 bases. Germline CDR1 reads SNHLY; CDR2 reads FYNNEI. V lost 1 base and J lost 4; bases outside the gene matches: 9. This CDR3 contains 16 residues. Written as DNA, the CDR3 is TGTGCCAGCAGTGAAGGTCGATCAGGGGGTGGCTATGGCTACACCTTC. Translation gives CASSEGRSGGGYGYTF.

In its sample, this clone was seen once. The chain combines TRBV28 with TRBJ1-4, with D possibly matching TRBD1 (6 bases). V was pared by 5 bases and J by 6 bases, with 22 bases between. From germline, CDR1 is MDHEN and CDR2 SYDVKM. This CDR3 spans 17 amino acids. This CDR3 reads CASSTSIYRDSDEKLFF. The CDR3 DNA sequence: TGTGCCAGCAGTACCTCCATCTACAGGGATAGCGATGAAAAACTGTTTTTT.

The chain carries TRBV7-2 and TRBJ2-7, with 8 bases lining up with TRBD1. V was clipped by 3 bases and J by 3 bases; unmatched bases: 7. This CDR3 contains 15 residues. CDR1 and CDR2 (germline): SGHTA, FQGNSA. Here the CDR3 reads CASSFGQGDFYEQYF. As DNA, the CDR3 is TGTGCCAGCAGCTTCGGACAGGGAGATTTCTACGAGCAGTACTTC. Complete variable domain (other parts from reference TRBV7-2 and TRBJ2-7): GAGVSQSPSNKVTEKGKDVELRCDPISGHTALYWYRQSLGQGLEFLIYFQGNSAPDKSGLPSDRFSAERTGGSVSTLTIQRTQQEDSAVYLCASSFGQGDFYEQYFGPGTRLTVT.

V is TRBV14 and J is TRBJ2-7, with TRBD1 identical over 7 bases. This CDR3 is built from 15 residues. V gave up 1 base and J gave up 0 bases; unmatched junction bases: 3. In germline, CDR1 is SGHDN, CDR2 FVKESK. CDR3 in amino acids: CASSQVAGGSYEQYF. The DNA of the CDR3 is TGTGCCAGCAGCCAAGTCGCAGGGGGCTCCTACGAGCAGTACTTC.

A few counts support this clone. The chain combines TRBV4-1 with TRBJ1-5, with D possibly being TRBD1 (6 bases). Between the trimmed V and J ends, which lost 2 bases and 2 bases, there was a span of 10 bases. Per the germline V gene, CDR1 is MGHRA and CDR2 is YSYEKL. This CDR3 has 15 residues. Here the CDR3 reads CASSQMGAGNQPQHF. Here the CDR3 DNA reads TGCGCCAGCAGCCAAATGGGGGCTGGCAATCAGCCCCAGCATTTT.

The chain combines TRBV2 with TRBJ2-2, with TRBD1 matching over 7 bases. Unmatched junction bases numbered 5, after V lost 4 bases and J lost 6 bases. Germline loops: CDR1 SNHLY, CDR2 FYNNEI. The CDR3 loop spans 14 amino acids. CDR3 nucleotides: TGTGCCAGCAGTGGGACAGGCCGCTCCGGGGAGCTGTTTTTT. Its translation: CASSGTGRSGELFF.

This clone has more than one count but fewer than ten. The V gene is TRBV19, the J gene TRBJ1-4, with 9 bases aligning to TRBD1. The junction had 3 bases not matched to a gene; V was cut back by 6 bases and J by 4 bases. Germline CDR1 and CDR2: LNHDA and SQIVND (reference sequence). This CDR3 region has 14 residues. For the CDR3, the DNA is TGTGCCAGTAGGGGACAGGGTATTAATGAAAAACTGTTTTTT. It specifies CASRGQGINEKLFF.

J is TRBJ1-2 and V is TRBV2, with TRBD1 identical over 8 bases. The junction had 4 bases not matched to a gene; V was cut back by 7 bases and J by 3 bases. This CDR3 has 13 residues. Germline CDR1 is SNHLY and CDR2 is FYNNEI. The CDR3 DNA reads as TGTGCCAGCAAAGAGGACAGGGACTATGGCTACACCTTC. As protein: CASKEDRDYGYTF. The full variable domain, its missing parts supplied by reference TRBV2 and TRBJ1-2, is EPEVTQTPSHQVTQMGQEVILRCVPISNHLYFYWYRQILGQKVEFLVSFYNNEISEKSEIFDDQFSVERPDGSNFTLKIRSTKLEDSAMYFCASKEDRDYGYTFGSGTRLTVV.

This clone has just one count. V is TRBV7-2 and J is TRBJ1-1, with D maybe TRBD1 (6 bases). Trimming removed 8 bases at V and 5 bases at J, with 18 bases between. The CDR3 runs 14 residues. Germline CDR1 SGHTA, CDR2 FQGNSA. The CDR3 DNA sequence: TGTGCCAGCCGTGGGGGGGCCGTTCTGACTGAAGCTTTCTTT. Its protein is CASRGGAVLTEAFF.

The CDR3 DNA sequence: TGTGCCTGGAGGGGACAGGGGAACACTGAAGCTTTCTTT. The encoded protein is CAWRGQGNTEAFF. V gene TRBV30 combines with J gene TRBJ1-1; 9 nucleotides agree with TRBD1. This CDR3 has 13 amino acids. V was pared by 3 bases and J by 1 base, with 0 bases of the junction left unmatched. Germline CDR1 is GTSNPN and CDR2 is SVGIG (reference sequence).

The chain uses TRBV28 and TRBJ1-4, with TRBD1 as a possible D gene (6 bases). Deletions cut 6 bases from V and 5 bases from J, with 16 bases between. CDR1 is MDHEN and CDR2 is SYDVKM in the germline V gene. The CDR3 extends over 15 amino acids. CDR3 sequence (DNA): TGTGCCAGCAGACCCCAAGGGGGTTCAAATGAAAAACTGTTTTTT. Translation: CASRPQGGSNEKLFF.

This chain joins TRBV6-6 and TRBJ1-5; tentatively, D is TRBD1 (6 bases). Trimming removed 7 bases from V and 8 bases from J, with 18 bases in between. There are 14 residues in the CDR3. Looked up from germline, CDR1 is MNHNY and CDR2 is SVGAGI (reference sequence). CDR3 sequence reads: CASNPTGSLEPQHF. The CDR3 nucleotides are TGTGCCAGCAACCCCACAGGGAGTTTAGAGCCCCAGCATTTT.

The chain couples TRBV18 to TRBJ2-3; 8 bases agree with TRBD2. CDR3 length: 16 amino acids. Trimming took 3 bases from V and 0 from J; bases not matched to a gene: 5. CDR1 KGHSH and CDR2 LQKENI come from the germline V gene. The CDR3 DNA reads TGTGCCAGCTCACCTACTAGCGGAACTAGCACAGATACGCAGTATTTT. Its translation is CASSPTSGTSTDTQYF.

This clone occurred once. V is TRBV6-5 and J is TRBJ1-1; D is perhaps TRBD1 (6 bases). CDR3 length equals 13 residues. The V end lost 2 bases, the J end lost 10 bases, and 14 bases lay between the germline ends. From germline, CDR1 is MNHEY and CDR2 SVGAGI. The CDR3 is CASSYELGGAAFF. The CDR3 nucleotides read TGTGCCAGCAGTTACGAGCTGGGGGGGGCAGCTTTCTTT.

This clone was seen a single time. The chain employs TRBV5-6 and TRBJ2-6, with TRBD2 matching 14 bases. CDR1 is SGHDT, CDR2 YYEEEE, per germline. The J segment lost 0 bases and the V segment lost 4 bases, leaving 6 bases of the junction unmatched. The CDR3 is 19 residues long. CDR3 sequence (DNA): TGTGCCAGCAGCGTGGGACTAGCGGGGGCCTTCTCTGGGGCCAACGTCCTGACTTTC. Protein product: CASSVGLAGAFSGANVLTF.

The chain joins TRBV19 to TRBJ1-1; 8 nucleotides line up with TRBD1. The CDR3 sequence is 16 residues long. The V and J ends lost 5 bases and 1 base, in that order; junction bases with no gene match: 9. Germline-derived CDR1 and CDR2 are LNHDA and SQIVND (reference sequence). The CDR3 DNA is TGTGCCAGTAGTCCCCGGACAGGGAGCACGAACACTGAAGCTTTCTTT. Its translation is CASSPRTGSTNTEAFF.

This chain connects TRBV14 to TRBJ2-7; 7 positions match TRBD2. The length of the CDR3 is 14 residues. V shed 5 bases and J 0 bases; nucleotides not matched to a gene: 4. Germline V gives CDR1 SGHDN, CDR2 FVKESK. The CDR3 DNA sequence: TGTGCCAGCAGCTTTGGCGGGAGCTCCTACGAGCAGTACTTC. Translating it yields CASSFGGSSYEQYF. The full variable domain, in which reference TRBV14 and TRBJ2-7 provide the parts outside the CDR3, is EAGVTQFPSHSVIEKGQTVTLRCDPISGHDNLYWYRRVMGKEIKFLLHFVKESKQDESGMPNNRFLAERTGGTYSTLKVQPAELEDSGVYFCASSFGGSSYEQYFGPGTRLTVT.

The chain combines TRBV29-1 with TRBJ1-6; the D gene is possibly TRBD1 (5 bases). V was trimmed by 4 bases and J by 9 bases, leaving 13 bases between them. Germline CDR1 reads SQVTM; CDR2 reads ANQGSEA. The CDR3 loop spans 13 amino acids. As DNA, the CDR3 is TGCAGCGTTGCCGCGGGGCCGAGTTCACCCCTCCACTTT. As protein: CSVAAGPSSPLHF.

This clone was seen once. This chain links TRBV29-1 with TRBJ1-4; 12 bases agree with TRBD1. Germline V gives CDR1 SQVTM, CDR2 ANQGSEA. The CDR3 loop spans 14 amino acids. V was clipped by 7 bases and J by 8 bases; unmatched bases: 8. Here the CDR3 reads CSAGTGGDGEKLFF. Here the CDR3 DNA reads TGCAGCGCCGGGACAGGGGGCGATGGGGAAAAACTGTTTTTT.

V and J are TRBV5-1 and TRBJ1-1; a weak D match, TRBD1 (6 bases). Trimming shortened V by 5 bases and J by 0 bases, and 11 bases separated the two germline ends. CDR3 length: 14 residues. Germline assignment: CDR1 SGHRS and CDR2 YFSETQ. CDR3 region: CASSYDRLNTEAFF. In nucleotides, the CDR3 is TGCGCCAGCAGTTACGACAGGCTGAACACTGAAGCTTTCTTT.

The genes are TRBV4-2 and TRBJ1-3, with D uncertain. Germline CDR1 reads LGHNA; CDR2 reads YNFKEQ. The CDR3 has 13 amino acids. V lost 2 bases to trimming and J lost 8 bases, with 10 bases between them. CDR3 DNA sequence: TGTGCCAGCAGCCAAACTTCGTACCACACCATATATTTT. This translates into CASSQTSYHTIYF.

The genes are TRBV27 and TRBJ2-7, with 8 bases lining up with TRBD1. Germline CDR1 MNHEY, CDR2 SMNVEV (reference sequence). The ends lost 5 bases at V and 2 bases at J; junction bases unmatched: 8. This CDR3 is 15 amino acids long. The CDR3 sequence is CASSAIQGQAYEQYF. DNA of the CDR3: TGTGCCAGCAGTGCGATACAGGGACAGGCCTACGAGCAGTACTTC.

J is TRBJ1-1 and V is TRBV6-1; D possibly corresponds to TRBD1 (5 bases). The CDR3 is made up of 13 amino acids. Trimming pared 10 bases from V and 3 bases from J, leaving 15 bases between. Germline CDR1 is MNHNS and CDR2 is SASEGT. The CDR3: CATSLAGDTEAFF. Written as DNA, the CDR3 is TGTGCCACCTCCTTAGCGGGGGACACTGAAGCTTTCTTT.

The J gene is TRBJ1-5, the V gene TRBV9; maybe TRBD1 (5 bases). In germline, CDR1 is SGDLS, CDR2 YYNGEE. The V and J ends lost 4 bases and 3 bases respectively, with 14 bases between them. This CDR3 comprises 15 residues. This chain's CDR3 is CASSLWGDPNQPQHF. The CDR3 DNA reads TGTGCCAGCAGCCTCTGGGGGGACCCCAATCAGCCCCAGCATTTT.

The CDR3 here is CASSVGLAGGEFF. The CDR3, as DNA: TGCGCCAGCAGCGTGGGACTAGCGGGAGGAGAGTTCTTC. V and J are TRBV5-1 and TRBJ2-1; 15 positions agree with TRBD2. Trimming removed 4 bases from V and 14 bases from J; junction bases left unmatched: 4. This CDR3 contains 13 residues. CDR1 and CDR2 from the germline V gene are SGHRS and YFSETQ.

This chain joins TRBV6-5 and TRBJ2-1, with TRBD1 identical over 8 bases. The J segment lost 6 bases and the V segment lost 5 bases, leaving 3 bases of the junction unmatched. Germline V gene sequence: CDR1 MNHEY, CDR2 SVGAGI. CDR3 length: 13 residues. The CDR3 here is CASSETGGNEQFF. The CDR3 DNA reads TGTGCCAGCAGTGAAACAGGGGGCAATGAGCAGTTCTTC.

This clone was seen once. The rearrangement links TRBV5-1 to TRBJ1-2; D is uncertain. The CDR3 sequence is 15 residues long. V gave up 2 bases and J gave up 4 bases, with 15 bases separating them. CDR1 and CDR2 from the germline V gene are SGHRS and YFSETQ. The CDR3 is CASSLADPKAYGYTF. CDR3 nucleotides: TGCGCCAGCAGCTTAGCGGACCCTAAAGCCTATGGCTACACCTTC.